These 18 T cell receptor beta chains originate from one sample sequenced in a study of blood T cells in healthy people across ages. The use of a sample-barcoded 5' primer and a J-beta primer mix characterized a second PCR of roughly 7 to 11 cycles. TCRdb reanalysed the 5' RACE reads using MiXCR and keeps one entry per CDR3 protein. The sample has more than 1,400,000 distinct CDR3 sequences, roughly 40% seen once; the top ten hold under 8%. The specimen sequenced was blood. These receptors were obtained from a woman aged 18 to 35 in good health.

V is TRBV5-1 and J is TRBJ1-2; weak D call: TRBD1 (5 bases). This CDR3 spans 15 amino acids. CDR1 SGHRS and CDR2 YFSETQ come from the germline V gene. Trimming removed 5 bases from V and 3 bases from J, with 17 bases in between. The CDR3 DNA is TGCGCCAGCAGTTATGGAGAAGGGGCTTACTATGGCTACACCTTC. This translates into CASSYGEGAYYGYTF.

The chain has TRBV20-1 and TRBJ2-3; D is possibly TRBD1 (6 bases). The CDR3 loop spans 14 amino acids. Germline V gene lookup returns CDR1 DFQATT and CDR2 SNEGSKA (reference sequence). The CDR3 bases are TGCAGCGCTCGGACAGACCCTAGCACAGATACGCAGTATTTT. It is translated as CSARTDPSTDTQYF.

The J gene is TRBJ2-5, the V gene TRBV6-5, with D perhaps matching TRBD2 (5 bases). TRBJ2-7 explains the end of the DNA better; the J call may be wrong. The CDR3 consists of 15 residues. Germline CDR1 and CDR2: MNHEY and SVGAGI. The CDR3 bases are TGTGCCAGCAGCCGAGGGTGGACGGAATTGGGCGAGCAGTACTTC. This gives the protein CASSRGWTELGEQYF.

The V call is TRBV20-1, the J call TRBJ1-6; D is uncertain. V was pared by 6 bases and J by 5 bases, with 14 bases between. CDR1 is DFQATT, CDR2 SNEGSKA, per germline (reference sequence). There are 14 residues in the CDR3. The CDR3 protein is CSAPQQRDNSPLHF. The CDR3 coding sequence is TGCAGTGCCCCACAGCAGAGAGATAATTCACCCCTCCACTTT.

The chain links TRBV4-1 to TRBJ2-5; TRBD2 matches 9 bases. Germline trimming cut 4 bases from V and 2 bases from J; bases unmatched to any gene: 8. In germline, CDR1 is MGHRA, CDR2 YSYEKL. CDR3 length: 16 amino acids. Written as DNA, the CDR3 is TGCGCCAGCAGCCCCGGGGCTAGCGGGACACAAGAGACCCAGTACTTC. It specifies CASSPGASGTQETQYF.

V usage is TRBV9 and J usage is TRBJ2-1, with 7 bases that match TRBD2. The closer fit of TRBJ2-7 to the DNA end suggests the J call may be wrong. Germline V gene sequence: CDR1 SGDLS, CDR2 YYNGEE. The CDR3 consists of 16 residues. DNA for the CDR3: TGTGCCAGCAGCCCTCGCGGCGGGGGTTTCTACAATGAGCAGTACTTC. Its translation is CASSPRGGGFYNEQYF.

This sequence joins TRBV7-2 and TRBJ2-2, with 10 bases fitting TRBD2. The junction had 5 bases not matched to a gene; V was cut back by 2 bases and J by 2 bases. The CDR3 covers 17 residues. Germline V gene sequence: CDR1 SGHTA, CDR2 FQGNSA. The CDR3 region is CASSLSPSGGNTGELFF. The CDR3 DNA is TGTGCCAGCAGCTTAAGTCCTAGCGGGGGTAACACCGGGGAGCTGTTTTTT.

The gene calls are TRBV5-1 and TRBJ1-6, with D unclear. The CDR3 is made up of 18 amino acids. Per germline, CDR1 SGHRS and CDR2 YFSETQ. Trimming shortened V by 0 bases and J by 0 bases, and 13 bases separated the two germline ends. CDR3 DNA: TGCGCCAGCAGCTTGGTTTTTACAGCCGACTCCTATAATTCACCCCTCCACTTT. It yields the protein CASSLVFTADSYNSPLHF.

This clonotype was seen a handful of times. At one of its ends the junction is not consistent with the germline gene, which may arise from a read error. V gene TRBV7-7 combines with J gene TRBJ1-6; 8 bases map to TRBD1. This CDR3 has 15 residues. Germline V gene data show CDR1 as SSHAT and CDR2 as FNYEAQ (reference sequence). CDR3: CASSTGGSYNSPLHF. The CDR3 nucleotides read TGTGCTAGCAGCACAGGGGGCTCCTATAATTCACCCCTCCACTTT. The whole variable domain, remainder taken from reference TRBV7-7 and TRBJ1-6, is GAGVSQSPRYKVTKRGQDVTLRCDPISSHATLYWYQQALGQGPEFLTYFNYEAQPDKSGLPSDRFSAERPEGSISTLTIQRTEQRDSAMYRCASSTGGSYNSPLHFGNGTRLTVT.

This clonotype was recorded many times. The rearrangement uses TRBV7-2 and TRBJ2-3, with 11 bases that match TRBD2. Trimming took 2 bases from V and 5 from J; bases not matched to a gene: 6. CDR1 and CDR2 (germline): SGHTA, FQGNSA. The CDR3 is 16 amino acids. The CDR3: CASSLSGTSGRDTQYF. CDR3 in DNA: TGTGCCAGCAGCTTAAGCGGGACTAGCGGCCGAGATACGCAGTATTTT.

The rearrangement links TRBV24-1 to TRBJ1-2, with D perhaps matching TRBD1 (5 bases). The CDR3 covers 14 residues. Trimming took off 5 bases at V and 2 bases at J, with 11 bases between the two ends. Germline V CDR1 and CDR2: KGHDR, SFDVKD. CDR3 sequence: CATSAVTDNYGYTF. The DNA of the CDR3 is TGTGCCACCAGTGCAGTGACAGACAACTATGGCTACACCTTC.

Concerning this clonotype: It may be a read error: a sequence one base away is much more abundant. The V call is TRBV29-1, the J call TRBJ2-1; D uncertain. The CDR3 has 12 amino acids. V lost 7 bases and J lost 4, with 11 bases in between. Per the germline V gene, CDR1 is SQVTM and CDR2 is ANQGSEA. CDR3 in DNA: TGCAGCGCTGAGAGTGGTTACAATGAGCAGTTCTTC. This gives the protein CSAESGYNEQFF.

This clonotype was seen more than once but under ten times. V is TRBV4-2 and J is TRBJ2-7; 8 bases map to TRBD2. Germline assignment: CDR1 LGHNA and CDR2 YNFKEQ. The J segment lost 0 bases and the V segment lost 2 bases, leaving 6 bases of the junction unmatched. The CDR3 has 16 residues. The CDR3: CASSQKSGSSSYEQYF. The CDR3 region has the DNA TGTGCCAGCAGCCAAAAAAGCGGGAGTAGCTCCTACGAGCAGTACTTC.

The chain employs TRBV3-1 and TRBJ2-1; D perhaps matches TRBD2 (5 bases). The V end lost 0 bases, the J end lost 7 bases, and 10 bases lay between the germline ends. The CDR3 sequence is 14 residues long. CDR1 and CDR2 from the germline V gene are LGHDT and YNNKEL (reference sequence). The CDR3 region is CASSQDELGNEQFF. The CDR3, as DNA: TGTGCCAGCAGCCAAGATGAACTAGGAAATGAGCAGTTCTTC.

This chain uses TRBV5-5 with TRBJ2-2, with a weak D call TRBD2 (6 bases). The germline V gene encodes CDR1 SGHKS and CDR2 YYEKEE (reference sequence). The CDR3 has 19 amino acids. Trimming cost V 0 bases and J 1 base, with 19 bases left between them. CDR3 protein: CASSLGGDSGILNTGELFF. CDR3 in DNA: TGTGCCAGCAGCTTGGGTGGGGACTCAGGGATCTTGAACACCGGGGAGCTGTTTTTT. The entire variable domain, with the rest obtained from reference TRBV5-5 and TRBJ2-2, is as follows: DAGVTQSPTHLIKTRGQQVTLRCSPISGHKSVSWYQQVLGQGPQFIFQYYEKEERGRGNFPDRFSARQFPNYSSELNVNALLLGDSALYLCASSLGGDSGILNTGELFFGEGSRLTVL.

DNA for the CDR3: TGTGCCAGCTCAAACAACGGAGGGACAGGGCCCTATGGCTACACCTTC. It translates to CASSNNGGTGPYGYTF. The chain is built from TRBV18 and TRBJ1-2; 9 bases fit TRBD1. V was clipped by 5 bases and J by 4 bases; unmatched bases: 11. Per germline, CDR1 KGHSH and CDR2 LQKENI. The CDR3 runs 16 residues.

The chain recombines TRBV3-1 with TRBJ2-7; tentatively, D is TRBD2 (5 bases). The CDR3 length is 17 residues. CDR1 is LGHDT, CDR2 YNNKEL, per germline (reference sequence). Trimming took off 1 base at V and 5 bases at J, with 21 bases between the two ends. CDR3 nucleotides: TGTGCCAGCAGCCAAGGCCCGGTTGCCAGGCGGGCCGACGAGCAGTACTTC. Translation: CASSQGPVARRADEQYF.

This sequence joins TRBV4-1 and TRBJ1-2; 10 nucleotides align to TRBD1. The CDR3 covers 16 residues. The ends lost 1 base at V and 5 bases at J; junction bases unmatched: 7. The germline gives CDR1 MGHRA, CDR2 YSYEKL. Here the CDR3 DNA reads TGCGCCAGCAGCCAAGTGGTTGGACAGGGGGGGTATGGCTACACCTTC. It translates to CASSQVVGQGGYGYTF.